The 21 T cell receptor beta chains presented below share a single source sample, sequenced in a study of shared clonotypes between healthy human individuals (dated by TCRdb to 2020 to 2021). Library creation used the immunoSEQ multiplex PCR assay. TCRdb mirrors the immuneACCESS table, restricted to in-frame sequences. Some clones are absent from its copies; in checked studies, under half trace to an unresolved V gene, and the reason for the others is unknown. Within this sample are about 1 million clones, with under 80% of them counted one time only. The ten largest clones represent about 1.5% of the sample. Sequenced material: memory CD4+ T cells sorted from blood. The cell subset or site tag for this specimen amounts to: CD45RA-negative fraction. The receptors shown here come from a man aged 18 to 29 in good health.

This clone occurred once. The CDR3 region has the DNA TGTGCCAGCTCACGACCAGCGGGTGGGGGCAATGAGCAGTTCTTC. It translates to CASSRPAGGGNEQFF. The chain combines TRBV18 with TRBJ2-1; tentatively, D is TRBD2 (6 bases). The V gene's germline CDR1 is KGHSH and CDR2 LQKENI. This CDR3 spans 15 amino acids. V lost 4 bases to trimming and J lost 6 bases, with 16 bases between them.

This clone appeared once. This chain uses TRBV28 with TRBJ1-2; TRBD1 is a possible D gene (6 bases). The length of the CDR3 is 13 residues. V lost 8 bases, J lost 8 bases, and 18 bases lay in between. Germline V lookup: CDR1 MDHEN, CDR2 SYDVKM. CDR3 coding DNA: TGTGCCAGCGCCTACTTACAGGGAGGCGGCTACACCTTC. Translated: CASAYLQGGGYTF.

For the CDR3, the DNA is TGTGCCAGTCAGTGGGGTGACAATCAGCCCCAGCATTTT. As protein: CASQWGDNQPQHF. V is TRBV6-5 and J is TRBJ1-5; the D is unclear. The CDR3 is 13 amino acids. The germline V gene has CDR1 MNHEY and CDR2 SVGAGI. Trimming stripped 9 bases from V and 3 bases from J, with 12 bases between.

In regard to this clone: The junction differs from germline at one of its ends, possibly a read error. Within the sample, other DNA sequences also encode this same CDR3. The J gene is TRBJ2-1, the V gene TRBV7-7, with TRBD2 matching 11 bases. CDR3 length equals 14 residues. Germline V gives CDR1 SSHAT, CDR2 FNYEAQ (reference sequence). The CDR3 protein is CASSSGLAANEQFF. The CDR3 DNA sequence: TGTGCTAGCAGCTCGGGACTAGCGGCAAATGAGCAGTTCTTC.

Regarding this clone: Additional DNA sequences in this sample encode the identical CDR3. The gene calls are TRBV11-2 and TRBJ2-1; possible D gene TRBD2, 6 bases. Looked up from germline, CDR1 is SGHAT and CDR2 is FQNNGV. This CDR3 region has 13 residues. Trimming removed 3 bases at V and 4 bases at J, with 7 bases between. CDR3 in DNA: TGTGCCAGCAGCTTGGGGAGGTACAATGAGCAGTTCTTC. This sequence encodes CASSLGRYNEQFF.

This rearrangement joins TRBV6-6 to TRBJ2-3; D unclear. With 6 bases removed from V and 0 bases from J, the gap between germline ends came to 16 bases. Looked up from germline, CDR1 is MNHNY and CDR2 is SVGAGI (reference sequence). There are 16 residues in the CDR3. Written as DNA, the CDR3 is TGTGCCAGCAGCTACCCTAGGCCCACTAGCACAGATACGCAGTATTTT. Amino acids: CASSYPRPTSTDTQYF.

Of note for this clone: The sample holds other DNA sequences that translate to the same CDR3. The chain combines TRBV5-1 with TRBJ2-3; no clear D gene. Between the trimmed V and J ends, which lost 7 bases and 2 bases, there was a span of 14 bases. The CDR3 is 14 amino acids. From germline, CDR1 is SGHRS and CDR2 YFSETQ. Here the CDR3 reads CASRTGPSTDTQYF. DNA for the CDR3: TGCGCCAGCCGTACCGGGCCGTCCACAGATACGCAGTATTTT.

This chain joins TRBV5-6 and TRBJ2-2; D may correspond to TRBD1 or TRBD2 (6 bases each). This CDR3 comprises 15 residues. The germline V and J ends were trimmed by 1 base and 4 bases, with 11 bases remaining between them. Per the germline V gene, CDR1 is SGHDT and CDR2 is YYEEEE. CDR3 amino acids: CASSLRGLVTGELFF. CDR3 nucleotides: TGTGCCAGCAGCTTGCGGGGGCTTGTCACCGGGGAGCTGTTTTTT.

The chain carries TRBV5-6 and TRBJ2-6, with 8 bases identical to TRBD1. Germline values: CDR1 SGHDT, CDR2 YYEEEE. This CDR3 region has 18 residues. Trimming removed 4 bases from V and 0 bases from J; junction bases left unmatched: 9. CDR3 in amino acids: CASSPGQGANSGANVLTF. The CDR3 DNA reads TGTGCCAGCAGCCCAGGACAGGGAGCCAACTCTGGGGCCAACGTCCTGACTTTC.

The chain has TRBV27 and TRBJ2-1, with D possibly being TRBD1 or TRBD2 (7 bases each). CDR1 is MNHEY and CDR2 is SMNVEV in the germline V gene (reference sequence). The ends were cut back, 7 bases at V and 4 bases at J, with 23 bases in the middle. There are 17 residues in the CDR3. The CDR3 sequence is CASTQKGGGRGYNEQFF. As DNA, the CDR3 is TGTGCCAGCACTCAAAAGGGAGGGGGCCGAGGGTACAATGAGCAGTTCTTC.

This sequence joins TRBV6-1 and TRBJ1-5; no definite D call. Trimming left V 2 bases short and J 2 bases short, with 13 bases between. The CDR3 has 16 residues. Germline values: CDR1 MNHNS, CDR2 SASEGT. DNA for the CDR3: TGTGCCAGCAGTGAAACCGGACTAAGGGGCAATCAGCCCCAGCATTTT. It yields the protein CASSETGLRGNQPQHF.

This sequence joins TRBV29-1 and TRBJ2-3; TRBD2 matches 9 bases. The CDR3 is made up of 14 amino acids. J was trimmed by 2 bases and V by 4 bases; bases with no gene match: 4. Germline-derived CDR1 and CDR2 are SQVTM and ANQGSEA. This CDR3 reads CSVGGGGATDTQYF. For the CDR3, the DNA is TGCAGCGTTGGCGGCGGGGGGGCCACAGATACGCAGTATTTT.

This clone was seen at least ten times. The chain links TRBV4-1 to TRBJ2-2; weak D call: TRBD2 (7 bases). Germline V gene data show CDR1 as MGHRA and CDR2 as YSYEKL. The CDR3 consists of 20 residues. Deletions cut 3 bases from V and 6 bases from J, with 29 bases between. The CDR3 region is CASSHPAAGRGVRTSGELFF. The DNA of the CDR3 is TGCGCCAGCAGCCACCCGGCGGCGGGGAGGGGGGTAAGAACGTCCGGGGAGCTGTTTTTT.

In nucleotides, the CDR3 is TGCGCCAGCAGTAAGGCAGATGTTGATAATTCACCCCTCCACTTT. Residues: CASSKADVDNSPLHF. The chain joins TRBV5-1 to TRBJ1-6; D call uncertain. Trimming left V 5 bases short and J 5 bases short, with 14 bases between. This CDR3 region has 15 residues. The germline gives CDR1 SGHRS, CDR2 YFSETQ.

Of note for this clone: A read error may produce the germline difference seen at one junction end. The rearrangement uses TRBV27 and TRBJ2-7; no firm D call. The CDR3 totals 14 residues. CDR1 MNHEY and CDR2 SMNVEV come from the germline V gene (reference sequence). CDR3 in amino acids: CASSLTHGPYEQCF. In DNA, the CDR3 is TGTGCCAGCAGTTTAACCCACGGACCCTACGAGCAGTGCTTC.

The rearrangement uses TRBV5-1 and TRBJ2-5; 12 nucleotides align to TRBD2. V shed 3 bases, J shed 1 base, and the junction held 10 bases outside the gene matches. Germline V lookup: CDR1 SGHRS, CDR2 YFSETQ. This CDR3 spans 18 amino acids. The CDR3 nucleotides are TGCGCCAGCAGCTGGGGGACTAGCGGGCGTCTGAGCCAAGAGACCCAGTACTTC. Translation: CASSWGTSGRLSQETQYF. Using reference TRBV5-1 and TRBJ2-5 for the parts outside the CDR3, the full variable domain is KAGVTQTPRYLIKTRGQQVTLSCSPISGHRSVSWYQQTPGQGLQFLFEYFSETQRNKGNFPGRFSGRQFSNSRSEMNVSTLELGDSALYLCASSWGTSGRLSQETQYFGPGTRLLVL.

The chain joins TRBV4-3 to TRBJ1-5; tentatively, D is TRBD1 (6 bases). The CDR3 loop spans 14 amino acids. V gave up 0 bases and J gave up 7 bases, with 10 bases separating them. Per the germline V gene, CDR1 is LGHNA and CDR2 is YSLEER. Here the CDR3 reads CASSQDRGRQPQHF. In nucleotides, the CDR3 is TGCGCCAGCAGCCAAGACAGGGGCCGACAGCCCCAGCATTTT.

This clone was recorded a few times. V gene TRBV6-1 combines with J gene TRBJ2-1; the D is unclear. Germline V CDR1 and CDR2: MNHNS, SASEGT. This CDR3 has 15 amino acids. V was clipped by 2 bases and J by 2 bases, with 10 bases between them. Here the CDR3 DNA reads TGTGCCAGCAGTGAACAGTCTTGGCCCTACAATGAGCAGTTCTTC. Protein: CASSEQSWPYNEQFF.

For the CDR3, the DNA is TGTGCCTGGAGTGTACAACGCGGGACAGGGGTTGGCGGCAATCAGCCCCAGCATTTT. Its translation: CAWSVQRGTGVGGNQPQHF. J is TRBJ1-5 and V is TRBV30, with 10 bases that match TRBD1. J lost 2 bases, V lost 0 bases, and 13 bases had no gene match. The germline V gene has CDR1 GTSNPN and CDR2 SVGIG (reference sequence). This CDR3 comprises 19 residues.

This clone was picked up one time. This chain joins TRBV30 and TRBJ1-1, with a possible D match to TRBD1 (5 bases). Germline V gene data show CDR1 as GTSNPN and CDR2 as SVGIG (reference sequence). The length of the CDR3 is 20 residues. Trimming took off 2 bases at V and 0 bases at J, with 28 bases between the two ends. CDR3 in DNA: TGTGCCTGGAGTCCTCAACGGACGTGGGGGAACACCGGGATGAACACTGAAGCTTTCTTT. Translated, it gives CAWSPQRTWGNTGMNTEAFF.

This clone was picked up a small number of times. V gene TRBV28 combines with J gene TRBJ2-1, with D possibly being TRBD2 (5 bases). Trimming took 5 bases from V and 5 from J, leaving 16 bases between them. Germline assignment: CDR1 MDHEN and CDR2 SYDVKM. This CDR3 has 15 amino acids. Here the CDR3 reads CASSARVPSNNEQFF. The CDR3 DNA sequence: TGTGCCAGCAGTGCGCGGGTACCTTCAAACAATGAGCAGTTCTTC.